This TCR beta chain was recovered during a study of cytomegalovirus exposure and HLA in healthy donors (dated by TCRdb to about 2017). As for the study more broadly: The 666 repertoires of the first cohort and the roughly 120 validation repertoires were produced on the same platform, according to a later analysis. The aim of the study was to test whether cataloging public T cell receptors could identify signatures of past pathogen exposure. A separate validation cohort of over 95 different subjects was used in addition to the roughly 700-subject first cohort. To predict cytomegalovirus infection status, the study combined high-throughput TCR immunosequencing, statistical association of individual TCRs with disease status, and machine learning. The research as a whole found: In a later analysis, TCRs clustered in the first cohort were found to also tend to co-occur in the 130 or so validation repertoires, with 94% of cluster scores above 0. It was suggested by the authors that the approach could potentially be generalized to other disease states and immunological phenotypes. A later analysis had no HLA typing for the validation cohort, so co-occurrence there was scored across all 120 repertoires. The classifier was reported to diagnose cytomegalovirus status with high specificity and sensitivity in both the original cohort and the validation cohort. In vitro tests confirmed that a few of the cytomegalovirus-associated TCR beta chains recognize cytomegalovirus antigens. The study gave a list of 150 to 200 TCR beta chains associated with cytomegalovirus. Most TCR sequences were seen in very few donors, while some public TCRs were found in many individuals.

A word on this clone: Its antigen remains undetermined. Base qualities were left out, and no much larger clone turns up one base away.

Separate from the roughly 650-subject first cohort, the validation cohort of 95 to 150 subjects was the group to which the donors belonged. Library preparation was by the immunoSEQ multiplex PCR assay. As for the original processing: A statistical classification framework was developed to diagnose cytomegalovirus status using the catalog of TCR beta chain sequences. TCRdb mirrors the immuneACCESS table, restricted to in-frame sequences. Some clones are absent from its copies; in checked studies, under half trace to an unresolved V gene, and the reason for the others is unknown. That table is the source of V, J and clone size, and D and trimming were worked out from the DNA. For this sample the table gives 150,000 or so clones, of which 86% were detected only once. The ten largest clones take up about 2.5% of the sample. The CDR1 and CDR2 encoded by the germline V gene (reference sequence) are LNHDA and SQIVND. Trimming at the junction amounts to 3 bases on V and 0 bases on J, and the germline ends lie 12 bases apart. From the cysteine through the phenylalanine, the CDR3 covers 15 amino acids. Only CDR3 DNA is held: 45 bases, read in frame from base 1.

This receptor was taken from a man between 18 and 29 years old in good health and CMV-seropositive. The sequenced material came from PBMCs. Rearrangement joined TRBV19 to TRBJ2-7, with no confident D gene call. The CDR3 corresponds to CASSIGEVGSYEQYF. The DNA is TGTGCCAGTAGTATTGGCGAGGTAGGCTCCTACGAGCAGTACTTC.